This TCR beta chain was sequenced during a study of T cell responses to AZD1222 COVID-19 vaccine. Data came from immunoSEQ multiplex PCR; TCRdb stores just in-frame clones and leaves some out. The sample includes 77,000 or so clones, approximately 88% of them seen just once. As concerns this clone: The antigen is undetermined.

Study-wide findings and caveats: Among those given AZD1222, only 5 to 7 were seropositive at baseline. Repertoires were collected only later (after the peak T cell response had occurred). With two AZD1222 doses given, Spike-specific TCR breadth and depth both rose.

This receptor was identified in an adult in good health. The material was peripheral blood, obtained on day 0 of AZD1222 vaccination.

The CDR3 protein is CASSILVGQGEETQYF. The CDR3 DNA follows: TGTGCCAGTAGTATACTCGTCGGACAGGGAGAAGAGACCCAGTACTTC. The V gene is TRBV19, the J gene TRBJ2-5; 8 bases are shared with TRBD1. CDR1 and CDR2 (germline): LNHDA, SQIVND (reference sequence). The CDR3 is made up of 16 amino acids. V lost 2 bases, J lost 3 bases, and 8 bases stayed unmatched.